This paragraph reports one T cell receptor beta chain. Its antigen remains unidentified. These data come from a study of cytomegalovirus exposure and HLA in healthy donors. Healthy bone marrow donors supplied every sample. Each donor was nominally healthy when sampled (though unrecorded immune exposures were likely). Study observations and caveats: Immune exposure was documented only through CMV serostatus.

CDR1 and CDR2 from the germline V gene are SGHAT and FQNNGV. This CDR3 has 15 residues. V lost 2 bases and J 0 bases, leaving 9 bases between the germline ends. Researchers ran the PCR with 60 Vbeta and 13 Jbeta primers. Assay used: immunoSEQ multiplex PCR; TCRdb lists only in-frame clones, some missing. Of some 64,000 clones detected, 89% appear once; the ten largest clones hold about 1.4%. Material: PBMCs. The gene calls are TRBV11-2 and TRBJ2-3; a possible D gene is TRBD2 (5 bases). This clonotype was sampled from a man aged 30 to 39 in good health and CMV-seropositive. The CDR3: CASSLRTDSTDTQYF. The CDR3 region has the DNA TGTGCCAGCAGCTTAAGGACTGACAGCACAGATACGCAGTATTTT.